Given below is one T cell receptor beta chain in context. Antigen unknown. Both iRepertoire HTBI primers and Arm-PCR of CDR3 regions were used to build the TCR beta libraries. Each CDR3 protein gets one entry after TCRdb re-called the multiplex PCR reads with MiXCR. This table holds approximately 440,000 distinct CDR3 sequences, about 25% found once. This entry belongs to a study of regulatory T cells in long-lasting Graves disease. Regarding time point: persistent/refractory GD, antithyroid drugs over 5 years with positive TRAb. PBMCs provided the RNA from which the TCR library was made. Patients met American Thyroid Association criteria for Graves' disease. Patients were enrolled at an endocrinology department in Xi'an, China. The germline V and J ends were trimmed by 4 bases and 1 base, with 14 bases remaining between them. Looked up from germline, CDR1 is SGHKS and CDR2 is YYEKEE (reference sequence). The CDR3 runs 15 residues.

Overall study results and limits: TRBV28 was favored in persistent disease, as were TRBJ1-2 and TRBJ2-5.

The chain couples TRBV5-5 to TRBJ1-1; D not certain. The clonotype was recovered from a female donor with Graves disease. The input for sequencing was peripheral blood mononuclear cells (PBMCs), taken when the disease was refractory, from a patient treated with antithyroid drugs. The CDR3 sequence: CASSALVDGNTEAFF. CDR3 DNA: TGTGCCAGCAGCGCCTTAGTCGATGGGAACACTGAAGCTTTCTTT.